This note documents a single T cell receptor beta chain sequence. This sample stems from a study of blood T cell repertoires in COVID-19. Looking at the study overall: Donors in the United States, Italy and Spain gave samples during acute or convalescent COVID-19.

Sequencing was performed with immunoSEQ multiplex PCR; in TCRdb, only in-frame clones are kept and a portion is missing. The sample contains around 100,000 clones, over 70% of which appear only once. This CDR3 is 13 amino acids long. Germline V gene data show CDR1 as SGHRS and CDR2 as YFSETQ. Deletions cut 5 bases from V and 1 base from J, with 9 bases between. Sequences were obtained from peripheral blood. The chain uses TRBV5-1 and TRBJ2-5; D gene ambiguous. This clonotype was sampled from a human donor in a cohort sampled during active or convalescent COVID-19. CDR3 in amino acids: CASREATQETQYF. The CDR3 coding sequence is TGCGCCAGCAGAGAAGCTACCCAAGAGACCCAGTACTTC.